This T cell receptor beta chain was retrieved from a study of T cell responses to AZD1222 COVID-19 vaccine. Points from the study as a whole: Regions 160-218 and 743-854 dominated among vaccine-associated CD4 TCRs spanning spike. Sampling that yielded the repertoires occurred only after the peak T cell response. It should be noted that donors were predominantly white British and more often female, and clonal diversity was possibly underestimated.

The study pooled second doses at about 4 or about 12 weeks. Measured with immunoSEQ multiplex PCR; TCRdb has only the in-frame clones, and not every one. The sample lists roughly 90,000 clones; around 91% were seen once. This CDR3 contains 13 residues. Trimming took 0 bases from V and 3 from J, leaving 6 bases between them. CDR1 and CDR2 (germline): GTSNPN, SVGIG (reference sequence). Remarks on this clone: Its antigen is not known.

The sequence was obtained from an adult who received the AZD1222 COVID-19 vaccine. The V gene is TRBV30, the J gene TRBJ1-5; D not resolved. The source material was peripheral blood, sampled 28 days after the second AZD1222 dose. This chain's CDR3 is CAWSVRDNQPQHF. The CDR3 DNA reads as TGTGCCTGGAGTGTAAGGGACAATCAGCCCCAGCATTTT.